This TCR beta chain derives from a study of blood T cell repertoires in COVID-19. Germline CDR1 is SQVTM and CDR2 is ANQGSEA. The germline V and J ends were trimmed by 6 bases and 6 bases, with 20 bases remaining between them. The CDR3 spans 14 residues. Clones were read by immunoSEQ multiplex PCR, and TCRdb kept only the in-frame ones, dropping some. The data show a few hundred thousand clones, with about nine tenths seen just once and 6.2% held by the top ten. The origin of this receptor is a man aged 55 to 69 with acute or convalescent COVID-19. Sequencing used peripheral blood. The rearrangement uses TRBV29-1 and TRBJ1-1; D gene ambiguous. The CDR3, as DNA: TGCAGCGTCTCATTCGCCTCCATAGAGGCTGAAGCTTTCTTT. Its translation: CSVSFASIEAEAFF.